Listed here are 30 T cell receptor beta chains from one sample, sequenced in a study of early T cells in non-severe SARS-CoV-2 infection. TCRdb ran MiXCR on the 5' RACE reads and lists one entry per CDR3 protein. The data show 30,000 to 35,000 distinct CDR3 sequences, roughly 7.2% seen once. Sequencing used whole blood. The receptors derive from an adult who was a healthcare worker with PCR-confirmed SARS-CoV-2 infection or an uninfected control (not recorded which).

This clonotype has at least ten counts. The gene calls are TRBV3-1 and TRBJ2-7; D ambiguous. Trimming removed 3 bases from V and 0 bases from J, with 12 bases in between. This CDR3 has 15 amino acids. Looked up from germline, CDR1 is LGHDT and CDR2 is YNNKEL (reference sequence). CDR3 DNA: TGTGCCAGCAGCCAGAGTCTTTCCAACTCCTACGAGCAGTACTTC. This encodes CASSQSLSNSYEQYF.

This clonotype was counted ten times or more. V gene TRBV18 combines with J gene TRBJ1-5; a weak D match, TRBD1 (5 bases). Trimming shortened V by 2 bases and J by 10 bases, and 18 bases separated the two germline ends. Germline V gene data show CDR1 as KGHSH and CDR2 as LQKENI. This CDR3 spans 15 amino acids. This CDR3 is CASSPFEGTADPQHF. In nucleotides, the CDR3 is TGTGCCAGCTCACCATTTGAGGGGACCGCGGATCCCCAGCATTTT.

This clonotype was detected ten times or more. The rearrangement joins TRBV7-8 to TRBJ2-1; TRBD2 matches at 15 bases. After removal of 1 base from V and 5 bases from J, the junction contained 9 bases not matched to a gene. The CDR3 spans 19 residues. The V gene's germline CDR1 is SGHVS and CDR2 FQNEAQ. CDR3 loop: CASSLEPGTSGGIDNEQFF. CDR3 in DNA: TGTGCCAGCAGCTTAGAGCCCGGGACTAGCGGGGGGATAGACAATGAGCAGTTCTTC.

This rearrangement joins TRBV27 to TRBJ2-2, with 7 bases aligning to TRBD2. Trimming cost V 5 bases and J 7 bases; bases outside gene matches: 13. Per the germline V gene, CDR1 is MNHEY and CDR2 is SMNVEV (reference sequence). The CDR3 runs 16 residues. CDR3 amino acids: CASSREAHSNGGELFF. The CDR3 DNA is TGTGCCAGCAGTCGGGAGGCACATAGTAATGGCGGGGAGCTGTTTTTT.

This clonotype was counted at least ten times. The chain has TRBV20-1 and TRBJ2-1, with TRBD2 matching 9 bases. The V gene end was trimmed by 0 bases and the J gene end by 5 bases; junction bases not matched to a gene: 5. CDR1 and CDR2 from the germline V gene are DFQATT and SNEGSKA (reference sequence). This CDR3 region has 15 residues. For the CDR3, the DNA is TGCAGTGCTAGAGATTTAGGACTAGCGAACAATGAGCAGTTCTTC. Translating gives CSARDLGLANNEQFF.

This clonotype has ten or more counts. The genes are TRBV21-1 and TRBJ2-7. TRBV21-1 has pseudogene status. The CDR3 runs 15 residues. CDR3 sequence: CASSIGRPYVREQYF. In nucleotides, the CDR3 is TGTGCCAGCAGCATCGGACGACCTTACGTAAGGGAGCAGTACTTC.

The table lists this clonotype with many counts. The chain employs TRBV27 and TRBJ2-7; 10 bases agree with TRBD2. CDR1 is MNHEY, CDR2 SMNVEV, per germline (reference sequence). V was pared by 5 bases and J by 1 base, with 5 bases of the junction left unmatched. This CDR3 is 15 amino acids long. CDR3 region: CASSATSGISYEQYF. CDR3 DNA sequence: TGTGCCAGCAGTGCCACTAGCGGGATTTCCTACGAGCAGTACTTC.

This clonotype has at least ten counts. The rearrangement links TRBV18 to TRBJ2-1; D unresolved. V was shortened by 1 base and J by 5 bases, with 15 bases between the two germline ends. Germline V gene lookup returns CDR1 KGHSH and CDR2 LQKENI. The CDR3 totals 16 residues. The CDR3 spells CASSPLLEMINNEQFF. CDR3 nucleotide sequence: TGTGCCAGCTCACCACTGCTGGAGATGATTAACAATGAGCAGTTCTTC.

This clonotype was seen ten or more times. V is TRBV12-3 or TRBV12-4 and J is TRBJ2-3; TRBD1 matches at 10 bases. CDR3 size: 15 residues. Trimming removed 4 bases from V and 5 bases from J; junction bases left unmatched: 6. CDR3 amino acids: CASSSGQGREDTQYF. CDR3 in DNA: TGTGCCAGCAGTTCGGGACAGGGGCGTGAAGATACGCAGTATTTT.

This clonotype appeared many times. CDR3 sequence: CASSQGSTEAFF. CDR3 sequence (DNA): TGCGCCAGCAGCCAAGGAAGCACTGAAGCTTTCTTT. The chain joins TRBV4-1 to TRBJ1-1; D is undetermined. V dropped 1 base and J dropped 4 bases, with 4 bases sitting between them. This CDR3 has 12 amino acids. In germline, CDR1 is MGHRA, CDR2 YSYEKL.

This clonotype was found many times. CDR3 in amino acids: CASSLGRRTYEQYF. In DNA, the CDR3 is TGTGCCAGCAGCTTGGGACGGAGGACCTACGAGCAGTACTTC. V usage is TRBV5-6 and J usage is TRBJ2-7, with D possibly being TRBD2 (5 bases). The CDR3 extends over 14 amino acids. With 0 bases removed from V and 2 bases from J, the gap between germline ends came to 9 bases. Germline V gene data show CDR1 as SGHDT and CDR2 as YYEEEE.

In its sample, this clonotype was seen many times. The chain couples TRBV20-1 to TRBJ1-5; TRBD1 might be the D (6 bases). Looked up from germline, CDR1 is DFQATT and CDR2 is SNEGSKA (reference sequence). The CDR3 totals 12 residues. The CDR3: CSAIGGRQPQHF. CDR3 DNA: TGCAGCGCGATAGGGGGTCGCCAGCCCCAGCATTTT.

This clonotype was observed at least ten times. The V gene is TRBV7-9, the J gene TRBJ1-5, with D possibly matching TRBD1 (5 bases). Germline V gene sequence: CDR1 SEHNR, CDR2 FQNEAQ (reference sequence). The CDR3 runs to 14 residues. Trimming removed 4 bases from V and 6 bases from J, with 13 bases in between. The CDR3 bases are TGTGCCAGCAGCTCCACAAGGGGCGGTCAGCCCCAGCATTTT. Protein sequence: CASSSTRGGQPQHF.

This clonotype was observed at least ten times. In DNA, the CDR3 is TGCAGCGTTGTTGGGGACGACAGTTACGAGCAGTACTTC. It specifies CSVVGDDSYEQYF. This chain joins TRBV29-1 and TRBJ2-7; D tentatively reads TRBD1 or TRBD2 (5 bases each). The germline CDR1 and CDR2 sequences are SQVTM and ANQGSEA. The CDR3 has 13 amino acids. V lost 4 bases and J lost 4, with 14 bases in between.

This clonotype was observed a few times. The rearrangement uses TRBV29-1 and TRBJ2-7, with 8 bases aligning to TRBD2. Per germline, CDR1 SQVTM and CDR2 ANQGSEA. V trimming: 2 bases; J trimming: 6 bases; junction bases outside the gene matches: 9. This CDR3 has 14 amino acids. The CDR3 here is CSVELAGLVVEQYF. CDR3 sequence (DNA): TGCAGCGTTGAACTTGCGGGACTAGTAGTCGAGCAGTACTTC.

This clonotype was recorded many times. This rearrangement joins TRBV7-8 to TRBJ2-5; TRBD1 or TRBD2 may be the D gene (5 bases each). CDR3 length: 17 residues. Germline CDR1 is SGHVS and CDR2 is FQNEAQ. With 2 bases removed from V and 1 base from J, the gap between germline ends came to 17 bases. The CDR3 loop reads CASSLLGRRGPQETQYF. The DNA for the CDR3 is TGTGCCAGCAGCTTATTGGGGAGAAGGGGACCCCAAGAGACCCAGTACTTC.

The sample holds many counts of this clonotype. This chain uses TRBV11-2 with TRBJ2-6; D perhaps matches TRBD2 (6 bases). V dropped 0 bases and J dropped 3 bases, with 18 bases sitting between them. CDR1 is SGHAT, CDR2 FQNNGV, per germline. CDR3 length equals 19 residues. CDR3 in DNA: TGTGCCAGCAGCTTAGATCTTAAGTCGCGGGGCGGTGGGGCCAACGTCCTGACTTTC. Translation gives CASSLDLKSRGGGANVLTF.

Notes on this clonotype: One base away lies a much larger clone, so this may be a sequencing read error. The chain uses TRBV7-3 and TRBJ2-7; TRBD2 is a possible D gene (5 bases). The CDR3 is made up of 14 amino acids. CDR1 is SGHTA, CDR2 FQGTGA, per germline. Between the trimmed V and J ends, which lost 6 bases and 1 base, there was a span of 13 bases. CDR3 in amino acids: CASSLGVLSYEQYF. The CDR3 nucleotides are TGTGCCAGCAGTCTGGGAGTACTTTCCTACGAGCAGTACTTC.

V usage is TRBV7-9 and J usage is TRBJ2-2; D is unresolved. The CDR3 contains 14 residues. CDR1 is SEHNR, CDR2 FQNEAQ, per germline (reference sequence). V was cut by 5 bases and J by 4 bases, with 11 bases left in between. Written as DNA, the CDR3 is TGTGCCAGCAGCACCCGGGTCGTCACCGGGGAGCTGTTTTTT. Its translation is CASSTRVVTGELFF.

This clonotype was observed many times. This rearrangement joins TRBV7-6 to TRBJ2-7; 7 nucleotides agree with TRBD1. The CDR3 covers 13 residues. Germline CDR1 is SGHVS and CDR2 is FNYEAQ. Germline trimming cut 4 bases from V and 3 bases from J; bases unmatched to any gene: 3. The CDR3 DNA is TGTGCCAGCAGCTCACAGGGGTTCTACGAGCAGTACTTC. Residues: CASSSQGFYEQYF.

This clonotype occurred a few times. The rearrangement links TRBV20-1 to TRBJ2-7, with 9 bases identical to TRBD2. V lost 6 bases and J lost 0; bases outside the gene matches: 3. CDR3 length: 13 residues. Per the germline V gene, CDR1 is DFQATT and CDR2 is SNEGSKA (reference sequence). CDR3 bases: TGCAGTGCCCGGACTAGCGACTCCTACGAGCAGTACTTC. Protein product: CSARTSDSYEQYF.

This chain links TRBV9 with TRBJ1-2; TRBD1 agrees at 10 bases. Germline-derived CDR1 and CDR2 are SGDLS and YYNGEE. V shed 4 bases and J 6 bases; nucleotides not matched to a gene: 3. This CDR3 contains 13 residues. Here the CDR3 DNA reads TGTGCCAGCAGCTCAGGACAGGGGGATGGCTACACCTTC. Its translation: CASSSGQGDGYTF.

Details on this clonotype: Given a much more abundant clone one base away, this may be a read error. The V and J genes are TRBV4-1 and TRBJ1-1; the D is unclear. This CDR3 spans 12 amino acids. Germline CDR1 reads MGHRA; CDR2 reads YSYEKL. CDR3 bases: TGCGTCAGCAGCCAAGGAAGCACTGAAGCTTTCTTT. It yields the protein CVSSQGSTEAFF.

This clonotype has a count of ten or more. The rearrangement links TRBV29-1 to TRBJ2-7; tentative D call: TRBD2 (5 bases). Germline CDR1 reads SQVTM; CDR2 reads ANQGSEA. Between the trimmed V and J ends, which lost 5 bases and 7 bases, there was a span of 21 bases. This CDR3 has 14 amino acids. CDR3 sequence (DNA): TGCAGCGTTCTCAACGACCTACTTGGGGAGGAGCAGTACTTC. Amino acids: CSVLNDLLGEEQYF.

At least ten counts were recorded for this clonotype. V and J are TRBV4-2 and TRBJ2-5; 9 nucleotides line up with TRBD2. The J segment lost 3 bases and the V segment lost 2 bases, leaving 7 bases of the junction unmatched. CDR1 is LGHNA, CDR2 YNFKEQ, per germline. The CDR3 covers 16 residues. The CDR3 region is CASSQIDGLAKETQYF. In DNA form, the CDR3 reads TGTGCCAGCAGCCAAATCGATGGACTAGCGAAAGAGACCCAGTACTTC.

This clonotype showed up many times. The rearrangement joins TRBV10-2 to TRBJ1-1, with D possibly TRBD1 on 6 matching bases. V was cut by 6 bases and J by 2 bases, with 10 bases left in between. Germline CDR1 WSHSY, CDR2 SAAADI. The CDR3 consists of 13 residues. For the CDR3, the DNA is TGCGCCAGCAGCGCACAGGGTAACACTGAAGCTTTCTTT. It codes for CASSAQGNTEAFF.

The table lists this clonotype with many counts. This chain joins TRBV5-1 and TRBJ2-6; D remains unclear. Germline CDR1 reads SGHRS; CDR2 reads YFSETQ. V lost 1 base, J lost 0 bases, and 14 bases lay in between. The CDR3 is 18 amino acids. The CDR3 sequence: CASSLNYQTGSGANVLTF. In nucleotides, the CDR3 is TGCGCCAGCAGCTTGAACTACCAGACCGGCTCTGGGGCCAACGTCCTGACTTTC.

This clonotype was found many times. The CDR3 loop reads CASRYPGTAYGYTF. The CDR3 nucleotides are TGTGCCAGCCGGTACCCAGGGACAGCTTATGGCTACACCTTC. The chain joins TRBV6-5 to TRBJ1-2, with 7 bases fitting TRBD1. The germline CDR1 and CDR2 sequences are MNHEY and SVGAGI. After removal of 8 bases from V and 5 bases from J, the junction contained 11 bases not matched to a gene. The CDR3 sequence is 14 residues long.

The rearrangement uses TRBV19 and TRBJ2-3, with 10 bases identical to TRBD1. This CDR3 is built from 15 residues. V dropped 6 bases and J dropped 1; count of bases not matched to a gene: 4. Germline CDR1 is LNHDA and CDR2 is SQIVND (reference sequence). In DNA, the CDR3 is TGTGCCAGTAGCAACGGACAGGGGGGCACAGATACGCAGTATTTT. It specifies CASSNGQGGTDTQYF.

This clonotype was seen at least ten times. This chain joins TRBV19 and TRBJ2-1; D not certain. Trimming pared 3 bases from V and 9 bases from J, leaving 12 bases between. The CDR3 is 13 residues long. The germline CDR1 and CDR2 sequences are LNHDA and SQIVND (reference sequence). CDR3 nucleotide sequence: TGTGCCAGTAGTATCCTACGGTCCGGTGAGCAGTTCTTC. Its protein product is CASSILRSGEQFF.